These T cell receptor beta chains were read from a single sample in a study of cytomegalovirus exposure and HLA in healthy donors. The data were produced by immunoSEQ multiplex PCR, yet TCRdb's version contains in-frame clones alone and is incomplete. Of around 190,000 clones detected, around 80% appear once; the ten largest clones hold approximately 1.2%. Sequencing was performed on PBMCs. Receptors originate from a girl aged 2 to 9 in good health and CMV-seropositive. Both conserved end residues are trimmed from each CDR3.

j_gene,v_gene,CDR3aa
TRBJ2-7,TRBV9,ASSAGGQGWYEQY
TRBJ2-7,TRBV9,ASSAQGSGHEQY
TRBJ1-5,TRBV4-1,ASSQSPRGEKGNQPQH
TRBJ1-2,TRBV25-1,ASSYRGSRGAST
TRBJ2-7,TRBV6-1,ASSERDSATYEQY
TRBJ2-7,TRBV4-1,ASSQLTGTGGPEQY
TRBJ2-2,TRBV6-1,ASPISSGELF
TRBJ2-7,TRBV4-1,ASSQVGGISYEQY
TRBJ2-3,TRBV6-5,ASSYSGSIADTQY
TRBJ2-1,TRBV5-1,ASSYGRQGSKNEQF
TRBJ2-2,TRBV25-1,ASSASREGNTGELF
TRBJ1-3,TRBV28,ASSLWAGGNTIY
TRBJ1-2,TRBV18,ASSPTGQGVGGYT
TRBJ1-2,TRBV5-1,ASSLNGEGYT
TRBJ2-2,TRBV19,ASSMRQGPGELF
TRBJ1-2,TRBV25-1,ASSGSPTGGRGYT
TRBJ2-7,TRBV9,ASSVGGNSYEQY
TRBJ2-3,TRBV5-1,ASSLASGRTQY
TRBJ2-5,TRBV6-5,ASVALAGETQY
TRBJ2-7,TRBV29-1,SVDETGSDDEQY
TRBJ2-3,TRBV9,ASGSTRQRNTQY